These T cell receptor beta chains were read from a single sample in a study of T cell responses to AZD1222 COVID-19 vaccine. This table comes from immunoSEQ multiplex PCR, and its TCRdb copy is limited to in-frame clones, with some not included. Among around 110,000 clones listed, around 94% were seen once. The source was peripheral blood, collected 28 days after the second AZD1222 dose. Receptors were obtained from an adult who received the AZD1222 COVID-19 vaccine. Each CDR3 is given with its conserved first and last residue. Each record gives: clone size, J gene, D gene, V gene, CDR3 protein, CDR3 DNA. D genes are given only for firm matches. A clone size is listed for some rows: how often the clone was seen (once, few, many), or a class if it is expanded.

NA TRBJ1-4 NA TRBV28 CANPTQGPEKLFF TGTGCCAACCCCACCCAAGGGCCGGAAAAACTGTTTTTT
NA TRBJ1-5 NA TRBV9 CASSANEGNQPQHF TGTGCCAGCAGCGCAAACGAGGGCAATCAGCCCCAGCATTTT
few TRBJ1-1 NA TRBV10-3 CAITRLLNTEAFF TGTGCCATCACCCGACTGTTGAACACTGAAGCTTTCTTT
NA TRBJ1-6 NA TRBV10-1 CASSVGRNSPLHF TGCGCCAGCAGTGTTGGTCGAAACTCACCCCTCCACTTT
NA TRBJ1-1 TRBD1 TRBV6-2/TRBV6-3 CASSPTGAHTEAFF TGTGCCAGCAGCCCGACAGGGGCCCACACTGAAGCTTTCTTT
NA TRBJ2-6 NA TRBV25-1 CASSESGAGANVLTF TGTGCCAGCAGTGAATCGGGTGCTGGGGCCAACGTCCTGACTTTC
NA TRBJ1-4 NA TRBV28 CASSVTVTNEKLFF TGTGCCAGCAGTGTGACAGTAACTAATGAAAAACTGTTTTTT
NA TRBJ1-1 TRBD1 TRBV20-1 CSAWTGLGAFF TGCAGTGCTTGGACAGGGCTGGGAGCTTTCTTT
once TRBJ1-2 NA TRBV5-1 CASSAGERYGYTF TGCGCCAGCAGCGCCGGGGAACGCTATGGCTACACCTTC
NA TRBJ1-5 NA TRBV6-1 CASSERGAVVQPQHF TGTGCCAGCAGTGAACGGGGGGCGGTGGTTCAGCCCCAGCATTTT
NA TRBJ2-3 TRBD2 TRBV4-1 CASSGRAEDTQYF TGCGCCAGCAGCGGGAGGGCCGAAGATACGCAGTATTTT
NA TRBJ2-3 NA TRBV6-4 CASSPDPNRHTDTQYF TGTGCCAGCAGTCCCGACCCAAATAGGCACACAGATACGCAGTATTTT
NA TRBJ2-2 TRBD2 TRBV2 CASRGLGGTGELFF TGTGCCAGCAGGGGACTAGGGGGGACCGGGGAGCTGTTTTTT
NA TRBJ2-1 NA TRBV28 CASSVTTAYPAHNEQFF TGTGCCAGCAGTGTAACGACAGCCTATCCCGCTCACAATGAGCAGTTCTTC
NA TRBJ2-3 NA TRBV9 CASSVSWGYTDTQYF TGTGCCAGCAGCGTGTCCTGGGGATACACAGATACGCAGTATTTT
NA TRBJ1-2 TRBD1 TRBV28 CASSSPMRDRASQGYTF TGTGCCAGCAGTTCCCCAATGAGGGACAGGGCATCACAAGGCTACACCTTC
NA TRBJ1-5 TRBD1 TRBV6-5 CASSYSGDRNQPQHF TGTGCCAGCAGTTACTCGGGGGACAGGAATCAGCCCCAGCATTTT
NA TRBJ2-7 TRBD2 TRBV11-3 CASSPGGTSGRAGVYEQYF TGTGCCAGCAGCCCCGGCGGGACTAGCGGGAGGGCCGGAGTCTACGAGCAGTACTTC
once TRBJ2-5 NA TRBV2 CASSLETQYF TGTGCCAGTTCCCTAGAGACCCAGTACTTC
few TRBJ2-7 NA TRBV2 CASKGNSYEQYF TGTGCTTCAAAAGGGAACTCCTACGAGCAGTACTTC
NA TRBJ1-4 TRBD1 TRBV7-2 CASSTTGGNEKLFF TGTGCCAGCAGTACGACAGGGGGCAATGAAAAACTGTTTTTT
NA TRBJ1-3 TRBD1 TRBV3-1/TRBV3-2 CASSPGTGGAIYTIYF TGTGCCAGCAGCCCTGGGACAGGGGGCGCGATCTACACCATATATTTT
NA TRBJ2-3 NA TRBV24-1 CATSDERRFTDTQYF TGTGCCACCAGTGACGAACGCAGGTTCACAGATACGCAGTATTTT
once TRBJ1-4 NA TRBV5-1 CASSSGQQGEKLFF TGCGCCAGCAGCTCCGGACAGCAAGGGGAAAAACTGTTTTTT
few TRBJ2-2 NA TRBV27 CASSYKRSGELFF TGTGCCAGCAGTTATAAGCGGTCCGGGGAGCTGTTTTTT
NA TRBJ2-5 NA TRBV25-1 CASSEGSQETQYF TGTGCCAGCAGTGAGGGATCCCAAGAGACCCAGTACTTC
NA TRBJ1-5 NA TRBV18 CASSPSRNQPQHF TGTGCCAGCTCACCATCCCGTAATCAGCCCCAGCATTTT
NA TRBJ2-3 NA TRBV19 CASSIVTASRTDTQYF TGTGCCAGTAGTATAGTTACAGCTTCCCGCACAGATACGCAGTATTTT
NA TRBJ2-7 NA TRBV12-3/TRBV12-4 CASSGPSYEQYF TGTGCCAGCAGCGGACCCTCCTACGAGCAGTACTTC
NA TRBJ2-3 NA TRBV7-3 CASSLMETGVADTQYF TGTGCCAGCAGCTTAATGGAAACGGGAGTGGCAGATACGCAGTATTTT
NA TRBJ1-3 NA TRBV11-3 CASSLGQGVRGNTIYF TGTGCCAGCAGCTTAGGCCAAGGGGTTCGTGGAAACACCATATATTTT
NA TRBJ1-1 NA TRBV12-3/TRBV12-4 CASSTGMNTEAFF TGTGCCAGCAGTACAGGAATGAACACTGAAGCTTTCTTT
NA TRBJ1-2 TRBD1 TRBV30 CAWEQGLGGYTF TGTGCCTGGGAACAGGGGCTCGGAGGCTACACCTTC
NA TRBJ2-1 NA TRBV9 CASSVDLRNEQFF TGTGCCAGCAGCGTAGATCTGCGCAATGAGCAGTTCTTC
NA TRBJ2-2 TRBD2 TRBV9 CASSPSGSIGELFF TGTGCCAGCAGTCCTAGCGGGAGCATCGGGGAGCTGTTTTTT
NA TRBJ2-1 TRBD2 TRBV6-1 CASSEASGSGNNEQFF TGTGCCAGCAGTGAAGCCAGCGGGAGTGGTAACAATGAGCAGTTCTTC
NA TRBJ2-5 NA TRBV7-9 CASSLAPTVQETQYF TGTGCCAGCAGCTTAGCGCCGACCGTCCAAGAGACCCAGTACTTC
NA TRBJ2-1 TRBD2 TRBV27 CASSPGTSGKNEQFF TGTGCCAGCAGTCCGGGGACTAGCGGGAAAAATGAGCAGTTCTTC
NA TRBJ1-1 NA TRBV6-5 CASSYSWQAARAFF TGTGCCAGCAGTTACTCGTGGCAGGCGGCGAGAGCTTTCTTT
NA TRBJ2-3 TRBD2 TRBV29-1 CSGSGGGSTDTQYF TGCAGCGGCTCGGGCGGGGGTAGCACAGATACGCAGTATTTT
few TRBJ2-7 NA TRBV4-2 CASSQGVGRDEQYF TGTGCCAGCAGCCAAGGGGTCGGCAGGGACGAGCAGTACTTC
NA TRBJ2-4 TRBD2 TRBV30 CAWSGFSGRIAKNIQYF TGTGCCTGGAGTGGGTTTAGCGGGAGGATAGCCAAAAACATTCAGTACTTC
once TRBJ2-3 TRBD2 TRBV6-5 CASGAGEMDTQYF TGTGCCAGCGGGGCGGGAGAAATGGATACGCAGTATTTT
NA TRBJ2-5 TRBD2 TRBV28 CASSLLGGETQYF TGTGCCAGCAGCCTCCTGGGGGGGGAGACCCAGTACTTC
NA TRBJ1-1 NA TRBV28 CASSPSPGFNTEAFF TGTGCCAGCAGTCCGAGCCCGGGTTTCAACACTGAAGCTTTCTTT
NA TRBJ1-6 NA TRBV30 CAWSVAGRNSPLHF TGTGCCTGGAGTGTGGCTGGAAGGAATTCACCCCTCCACTTT
NA TRBJ1-5 NA TRBV7-2 CASSSRSGKEQHF TGTGCCAGCAGCTCCCGTTCGGGCAAGGAGCAGCATTTT
NA TRBJ1-2 NA TRBV27 CASSLFPGYGYTF TGTGCCAGCAGTTTATTTCCGGGTTACGGCTACACCTTC
NA TRBJ2-3 TRBD2 TRBV2 CASSRSSGDNTDTQYF TGTGCCAGCTCTCGAAGTAGCGGGGACAACACAGATACGCAGTATTTT
NA TRBJ2-2 NA TRBV27 CAGGANTGELFF TGTGCCGGCGGGGCGAACACCGGGGAGCTGTTTTTT